This T cell receptor (beta chain) was captured by sequencing in a study of cytomegalovirus exposure and HLA in healthy donors (dated by TCRdb to the late 2010s). A note on the overall study: In an earlier analysis of approximately 500 of the donors, 250 to 300 Gb of sequence data and some 120 million unique TCR beta sequences from 150 million to 200 million T cells were reported. Among roughly 370 genotyped donors of the cohort, an average of around 240,000 unique TCR beta nucleotide sequences were sequenced per donor, about a sixth of them non-productive. The study aimed to test whether signatures of past pathogen exposure could be identified by cataloging public T cell receptors. To study patterns of TCR occurrence, a later analysis re-analyzed previously published TCR beta repertoires from several hundred donors and added high-resolution HLA genotyping. Both class I and class II loci were covered by HLA typing, at four-digit resolution. In addition to the first cohort of roughly 700 subjects, a separate validation cohort of 120 different subjects was used. Every repertoire in the discovery cohort had been generated on one and the same sequencing platform. The number of donors typed differed by locus, with roughly 620-640 for A, B, C, DRB1 and DQB1, 522 for DQA1, approximately 580 for DPA1, and over 400 for DPB1. Because of strong linkage in the cohort, roughly five DR-DQ haplotypes were treated as single units for association and clustering. An early release covering around 630 HLA-typed donors comprised about 310 gigabases of sequencing data and tens of millions of unique TCR sequences. An earlier analysis of around 580 of the donors used high-throughput TCR beta sequencing to judge whether each TCR beta V gene segment behaved as functional or pseudogenic. Donor age, sex, ethnicity and CMV serostatus were collected together with the repertoire data. In the later analysis, no new phenotypic data were used to find candidate immune exposures; instead, reliance was placed on TCR beta sequences and their occurrence across donors. The study profiled the T cell repertoires of 500 to 800 subjects by immunosequencing and related them to cytomegalovirus serostatus. In a later genetic analysis, genome-wide SNP genotypes for 398 of the 666 donors were used, and that subset was treated as a discovery cohort. Among the approximately 420 genotyped donors, around 81% belonged to the genetic ancestry cluster associated with self-reported Caucasian donors. The study combined high-throughput TCR immunosequencing, statistical association of individual TCRs with disease status, and machine learning to predict cytomegalovirus infection status. The paper's findings and limits, for the study overall: In a later analysis, HLA-associated TCR beta chains were found to be more clonally expanded and to have lower generation probabilities than equally common non-associated chains. The classifier was reported to diagnose cytomegalovirus status with high specificity and sensitivity in both the original cohort and the validation cohort. A further reported finding was that TCR beta sequences accurately predicted the HLA-A and HLA-B alleles for most subjects in the first cohort. Linkage disequilibrium might explain the correlated functional status among segregating V segments, but an unknown experimental factor could not be excluded. The presence/absence analyses assumed that sequencing depth was roughly uniform across donors, and that assumption may not be true. At a false discovery rate of 0.05, a later analysis linked 16,000 or so TCR beta sequences to specific HLA alleles. Some IMGT-functional V segments, including TRBV6-2 and TRBV6-3, could not be told apart with the 87-base-pair reads, so those segments were excluded. Compared with the approximately 720-donor mean, donors in an Asian-associated ancestry cluster had fewer N-insertions in productive TCRs, according to a later genetic analysis. According to the authors, the approach could potentially be generalized to other disease states and immunological phenotypes. In a later analysis, the rate of TCR association differed among HLA loci, with DRB1 alleles having the most associated TCRs and HLA-C alleles having the fewest. An earlier analysis of some 590 of the donors showed that most TCR beta V segments appeared in productive rearrangements either about 90% or about 30% of the time, which broadly matched IMGT annotations. The cohort was sequenced for TCR beta chains only, and without alpha or paired-chain data the features that could be detected were limited. According to a later analysis, most CMV-associated TCR beta chains appeared to be HLA-restricted, and the HLA associations seemed to be driven largely by CMV exposure. When HLA alleles, especially DR and DQ, strongly co-occurred, TCR associations were difficult to assign to individual alleles. In vitro tests confirmed that three of the cytomegalovirus-associated TCR beta chains recognize cytomegalovirus antigens. Most TCR sequences were observed very rarely across donors, whereas some public TCRs were present in many individuals. Because some donors lacked HLA typing at each locus, the association tests relied only on the typed subset. A cluster of highly shared sequence variants was judged likely to be a technical artifact of the sequencing pipeline. Over 15 rarely observed V segments, including chromosome 9 orphons, were excluded from the earlier analysis of a few hundred of the donors because counts were too low. In a later genetic analysis, a missense DCLRE1C variant was associated with V-gene and J-gene trimming of TCR beta chains, and the association was replicated in an independent cohort. In a later analysis, several top co-occurrence clusters were reported to appear linked to parvovirus B19, influenza, CMV and Epstein-Barr virus. CMV serostatus was the only immune exposure information available for the cohort. The study gave a list of 150 to 200 TCR beta chains associated with cytomegalovirus.

Library preparation used the immunoSEQ multiplex PCR assay. For the multiplex PCR, a mixture combining 60 forward primers for TCR Vbeta segments and 13 reverse primers for TCR Jbeta segments was used. The CDR3 region of rearranged TCR beta genes was amplified from genomic DNA with a multiplex PCR assay. Amplified TCR beta libraries were sequenced as 87-base-pair reads on the Illumina HiSeq System. Turning to the authors' computational methods: A later analysis tallied tens of millions of unique TCR beta chains across the approximately 670 repertoires, and some 12 million of those chains were shared by two or more donors. Raw reads were error-corrected and collapsed into unique sequences by a nearest-neighbor algorithm in which closely related sequences were merged to remove PCR and sequencing errors. CDR3 sequences were aligned to IMGT reference sequences to assign V, D and J gene segments. For a sequence to be retained, at least a six-nucleotide match to both a V gene segment and a J gene segment was required. A rearrangement counted as productive if the CDR3 had no stop codons and remained in frame with V and J, and every other rearrangement counted as non-productive. Following IMGT convention, CDR3 was defined as the stretch from the second conserved V-encoded cysteine up to the conserved J-encoded phenylalanine. Sequences without an unambiguous match to a single V gene segment were excluded from the earlier analysis of almost 600 of the donors. In an earlier analysis of some 590 of the donors, a V segment was called functional when productive rearrangements were above 56.7%, and segregating when the standard deviation between donors exceeded 5%. A statistical classification framework was developed to diagnose cytomegalovirus status using the catalog of TCR beta chain sequences. In a later analysis, TCR nucleotide sequences were compared against IMGT/GENE-DB human TR gene sequences so that V and J genes could be assigned. The TCRdist pipeline was used in a later analysis to assign CDR3 sequences and most-parsimonious VDJ recombination scenarios. In a later analysis, each TCR beta chain was defined by its CDR3 amino acid sequence together with its V-gene family, and reads without a unique V-gene family were excluded. As a way to deal with suspected cross-contamination and a sequencing artifact, a later analysis dropped roughly 620 nucleotide sequences that were highly shared and had low generation probability. A later analysis calculated a clonal expansion index for each public chain from normalized within-repertoire ranks of inferred template counts. Generation probabilities in a later analysis came from a VDJ recombination model fitted to out-of-frame rearrangements, and those results were checked against IGoR. A later analysis scored TCR-TCR, TCR-HLA and TCR-CMV co-occurrence with hypergeometric tests, applying a repertoire-size bias correction to TCR pairs. In a later analysis, false discovery rates were estimated by permuting HLA or CMV assignments 20 times. A later analysis grouped co-occurring TCRs with DBSCAN, adding TCRdist sequence similarity when clustering within HLA-allele-positive subsets. Repertoires with fewer than 30,000 or more than 120,000 public chains, plus five repertoires with anomalous nucleotide sharing, were excluded from co-occurrence clustering. In its TCRdb copy, this immuneACCESS table keeps in-frame sequences only and misses some clones. Where compared with another copy, unresolved V genes explain less than half of these, and the others have no known cause. That table gives V, J and clone size, and the DNA gave D and trimming. Within this sample are approximately 160,000 clones, with about 75% of them counted one time only. 2.5% to 3% of the sample comes from the top ten.

Note on this clone: Its binding antigen is unknown. Base qualities were left out, and no much larger clone turns up one base away.

The cohort was made up of 666 healthy bone marrow donors. At the time of sampling, every cohort member was nominally healthy, though immune exposures that went unrecorded were likely present. The donor tested CMV seropositive, placing the donor among the roughly 300 seropositive members of the cohort. A peripheral blood sample was provided by each donor, and peripheral blood mononuclear cells were used for TCR beta sequencing. Genomic DNA was extracted from the blood cell samples with the Qiagen DNeasy Blood Extraction Kit. CDR1 and CDR2 were assigned from the germline V gene as MRHNA and SNTAGT. The CDR3 measures 16 amino acids from cysteine to phenylalanine. This entry keeps only the CDR3 DNA: 48 bases, framed from base 1. Relative to germline, V is missing 3 bases and J is missing 2 bases, with 8 bases of the junction outside any gene match.

Here the chain combines TRBV6-4 and TRBJ2-3; TRBD1 lines up with 7 middle nucleotides. The clonotype was recovered from a woman aged 50 to 60 in good health and CMV-seropositive. The sequenced material came from PBMCs. The CDR3 here reads CASSEFGTAVTDTQYF. The sequence in DNA is TGTGCCAGCAGTGAATTTGGGACAGCCGTCACAGATACGCAGTATTTT.